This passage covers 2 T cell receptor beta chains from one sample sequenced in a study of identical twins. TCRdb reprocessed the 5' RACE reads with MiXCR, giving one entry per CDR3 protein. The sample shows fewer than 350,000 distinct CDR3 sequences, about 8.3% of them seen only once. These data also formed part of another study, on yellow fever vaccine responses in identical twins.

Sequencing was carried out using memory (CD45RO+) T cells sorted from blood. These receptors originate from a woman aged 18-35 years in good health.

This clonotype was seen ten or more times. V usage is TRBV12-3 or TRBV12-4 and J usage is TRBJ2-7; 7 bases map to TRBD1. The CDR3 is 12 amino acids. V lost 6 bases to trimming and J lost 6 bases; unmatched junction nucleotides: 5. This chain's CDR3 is CASRFNRGEQYV. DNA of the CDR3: TGTGCCAGCAGATTTAACAGGGGCGAGCAGTACGTC.

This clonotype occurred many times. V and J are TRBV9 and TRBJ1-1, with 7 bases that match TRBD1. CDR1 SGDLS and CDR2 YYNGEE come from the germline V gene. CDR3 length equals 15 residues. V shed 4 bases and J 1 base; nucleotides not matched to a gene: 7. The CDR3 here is CASSYFGQANTEAFF. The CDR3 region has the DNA TGTGCCAGCAGCTATTTCGGACAGGCGAACACTGAAGCTTTCTTT.